The clone carrying this T cell receptor (beta chain) has more than one count but fewer than ten. The data stem from a study of T cells in Graves' hyperthyroidism and ophthalmopathy. Study-wide context: Any treatment followed the collection of peripheral blood at initial diagnosis.

From RNA transcripts, TCR beta CDR3 regions were amplified. TCR CDR3 underwent first-round RT-PCR with the HTBI primer set. MiXCR, run by TCRdb on the multiplex PCR reads, gives a single entry per CDR3 protein. The sample contains around 360,000 distinct CDR3 sequences, 15% of which appear only once. Sequencing input: blood. This receptor was taken from a woman aged 55-69 years with Graves' ophthalmopathy.

In DNA form, the CDR3 reads TGTGCCAGCAGACAGGGACATAGCAATCAGCCCCAGCATTTT. Its protein is CASRQGHSNQPQHF. The chain carries TRBV27 and TRBJ1-5; possible D gene TRBD1, 6 bases. Trimming left V 6 bases short and J 0 bases short, with 9 bases between. Germline V gene lookup returns CDR1 MNHEY and CDR2 SMNVEV (reference sequence). The CDR3 has 14 residues.